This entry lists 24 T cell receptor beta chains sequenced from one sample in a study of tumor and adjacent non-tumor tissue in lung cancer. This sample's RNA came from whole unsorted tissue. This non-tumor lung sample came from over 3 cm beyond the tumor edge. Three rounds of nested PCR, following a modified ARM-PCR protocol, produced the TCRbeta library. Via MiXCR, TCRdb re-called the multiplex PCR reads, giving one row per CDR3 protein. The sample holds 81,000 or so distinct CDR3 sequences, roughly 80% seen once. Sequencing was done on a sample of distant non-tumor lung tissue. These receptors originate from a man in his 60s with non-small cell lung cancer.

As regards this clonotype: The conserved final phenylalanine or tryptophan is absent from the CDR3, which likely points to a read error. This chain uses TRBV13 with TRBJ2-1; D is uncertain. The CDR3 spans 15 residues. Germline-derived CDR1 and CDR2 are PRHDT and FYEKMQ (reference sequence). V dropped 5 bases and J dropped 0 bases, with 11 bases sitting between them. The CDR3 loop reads CASSRSCSSYNEQFL. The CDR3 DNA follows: TGTGCCAGCAGCCGATCGTGTAGCTCCTACAATGAGCAGTTCCTC.

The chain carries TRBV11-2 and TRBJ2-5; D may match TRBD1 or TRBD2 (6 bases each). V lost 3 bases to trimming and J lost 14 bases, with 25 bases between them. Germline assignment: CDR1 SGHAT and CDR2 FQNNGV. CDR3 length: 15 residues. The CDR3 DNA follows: TGTGCCAGCAGCTTGAACCGGGGGCAACAAGAGACACACTACTTC. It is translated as CASSLNRGQQETHYF.

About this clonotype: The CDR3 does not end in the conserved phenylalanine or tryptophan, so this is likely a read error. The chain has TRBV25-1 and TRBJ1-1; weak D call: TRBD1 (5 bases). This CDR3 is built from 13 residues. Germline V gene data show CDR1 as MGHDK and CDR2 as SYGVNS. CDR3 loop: CASGGPINTGAFS. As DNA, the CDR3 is TGTGCCAGCGGGGGACCGATAAACACTGGAGCTTTCTCT.

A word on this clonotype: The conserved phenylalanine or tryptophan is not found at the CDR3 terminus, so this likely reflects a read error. The chain's CDR3 is CASSPDTGYLAGYTL. The CDR3 region has the DNA TGTGCCAGCAGCCCCGACACGGGGTATCTCGCTGGCTACACCTTA. The chain uses TRBV9 and TRBJ1-2, with D hard to call. This CDR3 comprises 15 residues. The V end was cut by 4 bases, the J end by 7 bases, with 20 bases between. Germline lookup yields CDR1 SGDLS and CDR2 YYNGEE.

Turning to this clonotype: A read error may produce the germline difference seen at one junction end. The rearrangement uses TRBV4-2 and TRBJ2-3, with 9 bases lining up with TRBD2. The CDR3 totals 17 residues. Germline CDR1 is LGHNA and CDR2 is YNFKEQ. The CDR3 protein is CASNQDDPSGGTDTQYF. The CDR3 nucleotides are TGTGCCAGCAACCAAGATGACCCTAGCGGGGGCACAGATACGCAGTATTTT.

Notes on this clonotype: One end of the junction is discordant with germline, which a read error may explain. The CDR3 region is CSARDSARPEKLF. CDR3 coding DNA: TGCAGTGCTAGAGATAGCGCGCGTCCCGAGAAGTTGTTC. The rearrangement joins TRBV20-1 to TRBJ2-1; perhaps TRBD2 as D (5 bases). CDR3 size: 13 residues. Looked up from germline, CDR1 is DFQATT and CDR2 is SNEGSKA (reference sequence).

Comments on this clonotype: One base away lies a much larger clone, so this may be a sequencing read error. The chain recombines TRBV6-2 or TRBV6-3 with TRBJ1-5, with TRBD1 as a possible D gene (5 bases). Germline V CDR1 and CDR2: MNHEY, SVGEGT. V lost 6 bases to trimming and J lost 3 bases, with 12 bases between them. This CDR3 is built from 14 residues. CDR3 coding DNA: TGTGCCAGCAGACTCCGGGGCCCCAATCAGCCCCAGCATTTT. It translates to CASRLRGPNQPQHF.

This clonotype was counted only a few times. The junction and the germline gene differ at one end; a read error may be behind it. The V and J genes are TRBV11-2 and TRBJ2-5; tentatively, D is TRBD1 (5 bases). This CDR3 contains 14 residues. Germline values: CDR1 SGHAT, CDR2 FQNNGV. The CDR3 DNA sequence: TGTGCCAGCAGCTCAGGGTCCAGTGCAGAGACCCAATACTTC. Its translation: CASSSGSSAETQYF.

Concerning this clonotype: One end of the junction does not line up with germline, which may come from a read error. CDR3 sequence: CASRGDSKTHEKLFF. CDR3 sequence (DNA): TGCGCAAGCAGGGGGGACAGCAAGACGCATGAAAAACTGTTTTTT. The chain carries TRBV4-1 and TRBJ1-4; 7 nucleotides agree with TRBD1. Germline CDR1 is MGHRA and CDR2 is YSYEKL. The length of the CDR3 is 15 residues.

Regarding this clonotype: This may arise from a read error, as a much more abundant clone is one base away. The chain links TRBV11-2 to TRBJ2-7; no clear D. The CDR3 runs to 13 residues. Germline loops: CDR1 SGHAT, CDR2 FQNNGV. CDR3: CASRRGVSYKQYF. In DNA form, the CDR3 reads TGTGCCAGCAGGAGAGGCGTCTCCTACAAGCAGTACTTC.

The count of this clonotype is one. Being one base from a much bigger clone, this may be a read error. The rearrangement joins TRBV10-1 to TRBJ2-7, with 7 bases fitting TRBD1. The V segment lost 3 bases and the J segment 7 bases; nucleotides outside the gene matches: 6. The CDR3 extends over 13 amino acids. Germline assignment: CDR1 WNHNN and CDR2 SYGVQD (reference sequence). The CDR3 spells CASSDPTGLEQYF. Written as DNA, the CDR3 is TGCGCCAGCAGTGACCCGACAGGGCTTGAGCAGTACTTC.

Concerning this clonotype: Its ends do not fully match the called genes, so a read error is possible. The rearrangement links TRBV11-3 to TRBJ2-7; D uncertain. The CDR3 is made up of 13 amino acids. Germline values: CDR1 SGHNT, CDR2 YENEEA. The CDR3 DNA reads TGTGCCCGCAGCCACCGGCATGCCAAGGAGCAGTACTTC. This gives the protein CARSHRHAKEQYF.

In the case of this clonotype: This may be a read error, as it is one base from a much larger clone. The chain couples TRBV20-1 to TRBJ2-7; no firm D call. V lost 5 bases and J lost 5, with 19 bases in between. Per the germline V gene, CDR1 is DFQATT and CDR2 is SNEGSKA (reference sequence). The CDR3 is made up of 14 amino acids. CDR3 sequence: CSAGVEWDKHEQYF. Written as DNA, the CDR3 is TGCAGTGCTGGGGTCGAGTGGGATAAGCACGAGCAGTACTTC.

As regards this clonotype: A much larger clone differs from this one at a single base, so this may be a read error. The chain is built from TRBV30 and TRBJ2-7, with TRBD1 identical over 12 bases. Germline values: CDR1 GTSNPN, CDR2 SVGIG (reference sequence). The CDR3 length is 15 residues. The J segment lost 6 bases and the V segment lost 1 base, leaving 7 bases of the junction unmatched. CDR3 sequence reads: CAWSEIGTGGSEQYF. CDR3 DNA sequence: TGTGCCTGGAGTGAAATTGGGACAGGGGGCTCCGAGCAGTACTTC.

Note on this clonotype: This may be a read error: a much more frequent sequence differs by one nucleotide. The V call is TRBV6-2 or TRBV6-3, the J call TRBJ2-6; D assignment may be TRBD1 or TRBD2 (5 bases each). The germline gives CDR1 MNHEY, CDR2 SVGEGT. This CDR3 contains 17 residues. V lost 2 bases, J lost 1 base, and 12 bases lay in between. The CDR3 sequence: CASSYVREHSGANVLTF. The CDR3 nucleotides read TGTGCCAGCAGTTACGTCAGGGAGCATTCTGGGGCCAACGTCCTGACTTTC.

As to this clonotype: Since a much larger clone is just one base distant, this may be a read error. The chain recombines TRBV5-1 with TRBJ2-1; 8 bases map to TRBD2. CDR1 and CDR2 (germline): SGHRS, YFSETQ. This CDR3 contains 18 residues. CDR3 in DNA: TGCGCCAGCAGCTTCAGTGGCGGGGGGTCCTCATCCTACAATGAGGAGTTCTTC. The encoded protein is CASSFSGGGSSSYNEEFF.

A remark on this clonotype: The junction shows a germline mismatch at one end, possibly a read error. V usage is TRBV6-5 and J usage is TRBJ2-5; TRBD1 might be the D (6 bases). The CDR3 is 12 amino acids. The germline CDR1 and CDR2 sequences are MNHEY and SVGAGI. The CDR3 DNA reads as TGTGCCAGCGGAAGGACAGAAGAGACCCAGCAGTTC. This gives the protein CASGRTEETQQF.

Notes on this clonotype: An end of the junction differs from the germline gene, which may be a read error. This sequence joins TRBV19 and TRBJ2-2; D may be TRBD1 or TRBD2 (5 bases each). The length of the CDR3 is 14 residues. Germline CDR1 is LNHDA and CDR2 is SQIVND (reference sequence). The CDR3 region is CASSGAVSTGELFF. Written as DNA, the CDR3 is TGTGCCAGTAGTGGGGCAGTTAGCACCGGGGAACTGTTTTTT. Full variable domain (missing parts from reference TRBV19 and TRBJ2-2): DGGITQSPKYLFRKEGQNVTLSCEQNLNHDAMYWYRQDPGQGLRLIYYSQIVNDFQKGDIAEGYSVSREKKESFPLTVTSAQKNPTAFYLCASSGAVSTGELFFGEGSRLTVL.

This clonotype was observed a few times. CDR3 DNA sequence: TGTGCCAGCAGCTTAAGGGACACTGAAGCTTTCTTT. Translating it yields CASSLRDTEAFF. This chain connects TRBV11-2 to TRBJ1-1; D is ambiguous. CDR1 SGHAT and CDR2 FQNNGV come from the germline V gene. The CDR3 covers 12 residues. Trimming removed 2 bases at V and 3 bases at J, with 4 bases between.

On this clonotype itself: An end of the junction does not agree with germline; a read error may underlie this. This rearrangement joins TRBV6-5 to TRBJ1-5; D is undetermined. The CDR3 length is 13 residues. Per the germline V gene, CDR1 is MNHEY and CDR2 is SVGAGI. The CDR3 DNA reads TGTGCCATCAGTTTAGTGGGAAATCAGCCCCAGCATTTT. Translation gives CAISLVGNQPQHF.

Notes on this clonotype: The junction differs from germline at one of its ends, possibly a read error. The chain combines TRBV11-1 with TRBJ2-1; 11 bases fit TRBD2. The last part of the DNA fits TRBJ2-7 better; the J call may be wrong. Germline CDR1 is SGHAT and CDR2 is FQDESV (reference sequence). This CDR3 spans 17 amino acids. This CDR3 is CASSLSRLAGGNNEQYF. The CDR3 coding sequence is TGCGCCAGCAGCTTATCACGGCTAGCGGGAGGCAACAATGAGCAGTACTTC.

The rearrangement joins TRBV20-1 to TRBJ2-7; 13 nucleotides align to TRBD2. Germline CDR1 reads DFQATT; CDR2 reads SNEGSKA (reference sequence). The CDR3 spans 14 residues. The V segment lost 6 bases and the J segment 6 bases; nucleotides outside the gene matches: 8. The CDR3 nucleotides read TGCAGTGCAGTGGGACTAGCGGGAATCTGCGAGCAGTACTTC. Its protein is CSAVGLAGICEQYF.

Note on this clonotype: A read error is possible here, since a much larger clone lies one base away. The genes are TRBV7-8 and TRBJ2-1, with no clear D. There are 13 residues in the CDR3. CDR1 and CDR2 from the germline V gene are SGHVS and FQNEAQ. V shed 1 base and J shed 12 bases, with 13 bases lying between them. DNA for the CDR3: TGTGCCAGCAGCTTAGAGGCAGCCCGGCGGCAGTTCTTC. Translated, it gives CASSLEAARRQFF. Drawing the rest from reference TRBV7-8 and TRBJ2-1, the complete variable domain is GAGVSQSPRYKVAKRGQDVALRCDPISGHVSLFWYQQALGQGPEFLTYFQNEAQLDKSGLPSDRFFAERPEGSVSTLKIQRTQQEDSAVYLCASSLEAARRQFFGPGTRLTVL.

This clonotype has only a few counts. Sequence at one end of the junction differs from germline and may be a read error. The CDR3 nucleotides read TGTGCCAGTAGCTTAGTTCCAAAGGACAGGCCCTCTGGGGCCAACGTCCTAAGTTTC. It codes for CASSLVPKDRPSGANVLSF. J is TRBJ2-6 and V is TRBV11-2, with TRBD1 matching 7 bases. Germline V lookup: CDR1 SGHAT, CDR2 FQNNGV. CDR3 length equals 19 residues.